This is a list of T cell receptor beta chains from one sample in a study of metastatic and nonmetastatic thyroid tumors. From the PCR reads, TCRdb re-called clones with MiXCR. Of around 34,000 clones listed, about 18% are singletons. The material sequenced was blood. These receptors all come from a female donor with papillary thyroid cancer or a benign thyroid nodule (not recorded which). Some clones in this sample may be carry-over from other donors' samples. The CDR3 runs from the conserved cysteine through the conserved F or W. D genes are given only for firm matches. Not all rows give a size; the values are once, few, many and, for expanded clones, a class.

>TRBD2|many|TRBJ2-3|TRBV4-1
TGCGCCAGCAGCCAAGATCGGGGGGGTTACACAGATACGCAGTATTTT
CASSQDRGGYTDTQYF
>TRBD1|many|TRBJ2-1|TRBV24-1
TGTGCCACCAGTGACCCGGGGACAGGGAACCCTAATGAGCAGTTCTTC
CATSDPGTGNPNEQFF
>TRBD1|-|TRBJ2-1|TRBV29-1
TGCAGCGCCGGGACAGCCCGCCTATCCTACAATGAGCAGTTCTTC
CSAGTARLSYNEQFF
>-|once|TRBJ1-6|TRBV20-1
TGCAGTGCTAGAACCAAGAAGGGGAGCTCGGATTCACCCCTCCACTTT
CSARTKKGSSDSPLHF
>-|-|TRBJ2-1|TRBV6-1
TGTGCCAGCAGTGATACGGGAGCGGGTTACAATGAGCAGTTCTTC
CASSDTGAGYNEQFF
>-|medium-sized|TRBJ2-2|TRBV2
TGTGCCAGGGACGGGAACACCGGGGAGCTGTTTTTT
CARDGNTGELFF
>TRBD2|-|TRBJ2-1|TRBV4-1
TGCGCCAGCAGCCAAGCGCCCGAGCGGGAGGGTAGAAATGAGCAGTTCTTC
CASSQAPEREGRNEQFF
>-|many|TRBJ1-1|TRBV6-1
TGTGCCAGCAGAAACGACAGCCCTCCTCGAGCTTTCTTT
CASRNDSPPRAFF
>TRBD2|many|TRBJ2-1|TRBV12-3/TRBV12-4
TGTGCCAGCAGCACTAAAGCGGGGGGATCAAAAAACAATGAGCAGTTCTTC
CASSTKAGGSKNNEQFF
>-|-|TRBJ1-3|TRBV10-2
TGCGCCACCCGACAAGCCACAGGAGGGAACACCATATATTTT
CATRQATGGNTIYF
>-|-|TRBJ2-7|TRBV27
TGTGCCAGCAGGGGCCTAGCGACTCGTGAGCAGTACTTC
CASRGLATREQYF
>-|many|TRBJ1-1|TRBV30
TGTGCCGTGGAAGGAACTACGACTGAAGCTTTCTTT
CAVEGTTTEAFF
>-|few|TRBJ2-5|TRBV6-1
TGTGCCAGCATCTCAAAAGAGACCCAGTACTTC
CASISKETQYF
>-|-|TRBJ2-3|TRBV20-1
TGCAGTGCTAGTCAGGGCAGCCATACGCAGTATTTT
CSASQGSHTQYF
>TRBD1|few|TRBJ2-5|TRBV27
TGTGCCAGCAGTGTGACAGGGGTCACAGAGACCCAGTACTTC
CASSVTGVTETQYF
>-|once|TRBJ1-2|TRBV7-9
TGTGCCAGCAGCCCAGACAGTTTGTATGGCTACACCTTC
CASSPDSLYGYTF
>-|-|TRBJ2-7|TRBV7-9
TGTGCCAGCAGCCCTCAGGGGAGGTACGAGCAGTACTTC
CASSPQGRYEQYF
>-|medium-sized|TRBJ1-2|TRBV3-1
TGTGCCAGCAGCTTCGGGTCGATGAACTATGGCTACACCTTC
CASSFGSMNYGYTF
>TRBD1|once|TRBJ1-2|TRBV20-1
TGCAGTGCCCTGACCGGGACAGGGGGCGGATGGGGCTACACCTTC
CSALTGTGGGWGYTF
>-|many|TRBJ1-2|TRBV19
TGTGCCAGTAGTATCACGCAGGGTTCTAACTATGGCTACACCTTC
CASSITQGSNYGYTF
>-|few|TRBJ2-7|TRBV12-3/TRBV12-4
TGTGCCAGCAGTTTAGGGGGACGCGAGCAGTACTTC
CASSLGGREQYF
>-|few|TRBJ2-2|TRBV12-3/TRBV12-4
TGTGCCAGCAGCCTCCTGGGGGCCAACACCGGGGAGCTGTTTTTT
CASSLLGANTGELFF
>-|few|TRBJ1-6|TRBV27
TGTGCCAGCAGTTTAGAGGGTTATAATTCACCCCTCCACTTT
CASSLEGYNSPLHF
>-|few|TRBJ2-5|TRBV6-2/TRBV6-3
TGTGCCAGCAGTTACAGCAGGGTAGAGACCCAGTACTTC
CASSYSRVETQYF
>-|many|TRBJ1-1|TRBV20-1
TGCAGTGCTAGGTACGGTTCTTGGGGGGCGCGAACTGAAGCTTTCTTT
CSARYGSWGARTEAFF
>-|once|TRBJ2-7|TRBV5-1
TGCGCCAGCAGCTTGGGTTCCCGGACAGTTTCCTACGAGCAGTACTTC
CASSLGSRTVSYEQYF
>-|-|TRBJ2-2|TRBV2
TGTGCCAGCTCAAAACGCTCGAACACCTGGGAGCTGTTTTTT
CASSKRSNTWELFF
>-|many|TRBJ1-1|TRBV12-3/TRBV12-4
TGTGCCAGCAGTTTACGAGTGCCCCACACTGAAGCTTTCTTT
CASSLRVPHTEAFF
>-|few|TRBJ2-3|TRBV7-2
TGTGCCAGCAGACTTAGCGCGGGGAGTTCAGATACGCAGTATTTT
CASRLSAGSSDTQYF
>TRBD2|many|TRBJ2-1|TRBV29-1
TGCAGCGTTGCCTGGGGAGCGGGGGGGGGAGGTGAGCAGTTCTTC
CSVAWGAGGGGEQFF
>-|many|TRBJ1-1|TRBV5-6
TGTGCCAGCAGCTTGGTAACGGCTTCGGACCTACCGGGGACTGAAGCTTTCTTT
CASSLVTASDLPGTEAFF
>-|few|TRBJ1-6|TRBV6-5
TGTGCCAGCAGTTACGAGGGCTGGGGCCACTTT
CASSYEGWGHF
>-|-|TRBJ1-5|TRBV18
TGTACCAGCTCACCCCCGGGGGGCACCAATCAGCCCCAGCATTTT
CTSSPPGGTNQPQHF
>-|-|TRBJ2-1|TRBV20-1
TGCTGTGCTACCTTGGAGGGCCCCAATGAGCAGTTTTTC
CCATLEGPNEQFF
>TRBD2|medium-sized|TRBJ2-3|TRBV20-1
TGCAGTGCTAGAGATCAGGTCGGGGGGGACACAGATACGCAGTATTTT
CSARDQVGGDTDTQYF
>TRBD2|medium-sized|TRBJ2-7|TRBV6-5
TGTGCCAGCAGTTACAATCGGGGGGGCCAGGGCGAGCAGTACTTC
CASSYNRGGQGEQYF
>-|medium-sized|TRBJ1-6|TRBV4-2
TGTGCCAGCAGCCAGGTTCAGGAGTTGTTTAATTCACCCCTCCACTTT
CASSQVQELFNSPLHF
>TRBD1|medium-sized|TRBJ1-6|TRBV20-1
TGCAGTGCTAGAGATGTGGGGGACAGCAATTCACCCCTCCACTTT
CSARDVGDSNSPLHF
>-|medium-sized|TRBJ1-5|TRBV6-5
TGTGCCAGCAGTTACTCACACCAGGGAAATCAGCCCCAGCATTTT
CASSYSHQGNQPQHF
>-|many|TRBJ2-7|TRBV5-8
TGTGCCAGCAGCACCATCTACGAGCAGTACTTC
CASSTIYEQYF
>TRBD1|-|TRBJ2-6|TRBV12-3/TRBV12-4
TGTGCCAGCAGAAGGACAGGGGGCGCGTCTGGGGCCAACGTCCTGACTTTC
CASRRTGGASGANVLTF
>TRBD2|-|TRBJ2-7|TRBV11-2
TGTGCCAGCAGCGCTAGCGGGTGGCTCTACGAGCAGTACTTC
CASSASGWLYEQYF
>TRBD2|many|TRBJ2-3|TRBV6-6
TGTGCCAGCAGTTACACTAGCGGGATCACAGATACGCAGTATTTT
CASSYTSGITDTQYF
>-|many|TRBJ1-4|TRBV5-1
TGCGCCAGCAGCTTGGCAGGGCCGGCTAATGAAAAACTGTTTTTT
CASSLAGPANEKLFF
>TRBD1|many|TRBJ1-1|TRBV11-3
TGTGCCAGCAGCTCCAACAGGGGGAACACTGAAGCTTTCTTT
CASSSNRGNTEAFF
>-|-|TRBJ1-2|TRBV6-1
TGTGCCAGCAGGGGACAAAGGGGGTCCGAGGGCTACACCTTC
CASRGQRGSEGYTF
>TRBD2|many|TRBJ2-1|TRBV4-2
TGTGCCAGCAGCCAAGATAAAGAGCGGGGGGCCTACAATGAGCAGTTCTTC
CASSQDKERGAYNEQFF
>TRBD1|many|TRBJ1-1|TRBV28
TGTGCCAGCAACCTAGGGGGACAGGGGGGCACTGAAGCTTTCTTT
CASNLGGQGGTEAFF
>-|many|TRBJ1-4|TRBV10-3
TGTGCCATCAGTGAGGCCCGGGAGGGAGGTAGAGAAAAACTGTTTTTT
CAISEAREGGREKLFF
>-|-|TRBJ2-7|TRBV5-1
TGCGCCAGCAGCTCAAGCAGGGGCTCCTACGAGCAGTACTTC
CASSSSRGSYEQYF
>-|-|TRBJ2-2|TRBV7-6
TGTGCCAGCAGCTCCGGGACCTGGAACACCGGGGAGCTGTTTTTT
CASSSGTWNTGELFF
>TRBD2|many|TRBJ2-7|TRBV2
TGTGCCAGCAGTCGAGAGGGACTAGGGTATTACGAGCAGTACTTC
CASSREGLGYYEQYF
>TRBD1|few|TRBJ2-5|TRBV19
TGTGCCAGCAGACAGGGGACAGAGACCCAGTACTTC
CASRQGTETQYF
>TRBD2|-|TRBJ2-7|TRBV6-2/TRBV6-3
TGTGCCAGCAGTTTCGCGGGAGGGAGGCGCGGCGATGGCGAGCAGTACTTC
CASSFAGGRRGDGEQYF